Below are 12 T cell receptor beta chains sequenced from a single sample in a study of blood T cell repertoires in COVID-19. Method: immunoSEQ multiplex PCR; TCRdb's copy keeps in-frame clones and lacks some. The sample includes more than 200,000 clones, just under 90% of them seen just once. Sequencing used peripheral blood. The source of these receptors is a man between 25 and 39 years old with COVID-19, enrolled during active disease.

CDR3 nucleotides: TGTGCCAGCAGCCCAATATTCTATGACAGCTACTATGGCTACACCTTC. It specifies CASSPIFYDSYYGYTF. V usage is TRBV28 and J usage is TRBJ1-2; possible D gene TRBD1, 5 bases. The V end lost 6 bases, the J end lost 3 bases, and 20 bases lay between the germline ends. CDR1 is MDHEN, CDR2 SYDVKM, per germline. The CDR3 is 16 amino acids.

The CDR3 DNA reads as TGCAGCGTTGAAGATTTAAGGCTAGCGGGAGGAAAGACCCAGTACTTC. Translating gives CSVEDLRLAGGKTQYF. This chain joins TRBV29-1 and TRBJ2-5, with 11 bases aligning to TRBD2. The CDR3 is 16 residues long. Unmatched junction bases numbered 9, after V lost 0 bases and J lost 6 bases. The germline V gene has CDR1 SQVTM and CDR2 ANQGSEA.

In this sample, this clone turned up once. The genes are TRBV7-2 and TRBJ1-5; no definite D call. Germline V gives CDR1 SGHTA, CDR2 FQGNSA. There are 15 residues in the CDR3. Trimming removed 5 bases from V and 2 bases from J, with 13 bases in between. Here the CDR3 reads CASSANSGGNQPQHF. CDR3 bases: TGTGCCAGCAGCGCGAACTCCGGGGGCAATCAGCCCCAGCATTTT. The whole variable domain, remainder taken from reference TRBV7-2 and TRBJ1-5, is GAGVSQSPSNKVTEKGKDVELRCDPISGHTALYWYRQSLGQGLEFLIYFQGNSAPDKSGLPSDRFSAERTGGSVSTLTIQRTQQEDSAVYLCASSANSGGNQPQHFGDGTRLSIL.

The chain links TRBV3-1 (or the pseudogene TRBV3-2) to TRBJ1-6; 7 nucleotides match TRBD1. V lost 4 bases, J lost 10 bases, and 34 bases stayed unmatched. Germline assignment: CDR1 LGHDT and CDR2 YNNKEL (reference sequence). This CDR3 is 23 amino acids long. In nucleotides, the CDR3 is TGTGCCAGCAGCCCCTCCCGCCGAGAGGGGGCTACTACCCCTTTCAGGGAAGACTCACCCCTCCACTTT. Encoded protein: CASSPSRREGATTPFREDSPLHF.

The V call is TRBV9, the J call TRBJ2-1; TRBD2 aligns across 9 bases. V lost 4 bases, J lost 0 bases, and 23 bases stayed unmatched. CDR1 and CDR2 (germline): SGDLS, YYNGEE. The CDR3 loop spans 22 amino acids. DNA for the CDR3: TGTGCCAGCAGCACCTCGGAGGGGGTAGCGGGGGTCCCGGGATACTCCTACAATGAGCAGTTCTTC. Its protein is CASSTSEGVAGVPGYSYNEQFF.

Only one count was recorded for this clone. V gene TRBV10-3 combines with J gene TRBJ1-1; 9 nucleotides agree with TRBD1. J gave up 4 bases and V 6 bases, and 12 bases lay outside the gene matches. The CDR3 is 16 amino acids. CDR1 and CDR2 (germline): ENHRY, SYGVKD. CDR3 DNA: TGTGCCATCAGCCAGAGACAGGGGGATATCTTCACTGAAGCTTTCTTT. Its protein is CAISQRQGDIFTEAFF.

The gene calls are TRBV19 and TRBJ2-1; possibly TRBD2 for D (5 bases). CDR1 and CDR2 (germline): LNHDA, SQIVND (reference sequence). This CDR3 has 19 residues. Trimming took off 5 bases at V and 3 bases at J, with 26 bases between the two ends. The CDR3 loop reads CASSLGPFARGKNYNEQFF. The DNA of the CDR3 is TGTGCCAGTAGTCTCGGACCTTTCGCCCGGGGAAAAAACTACAATGAGCAGTTCTTC. Looking up the rest from reference TRBV19 and TRBJ2-1 gives the full variable domain: DGGITQSPKYLFRKEGQNVTLSCEQNLNHDAMYWYRQDPGQGLRLIYYSQIVNDFQKGDIAEGYSVSREKKESFPLTVTSAQKNPTAFYLCASSLGPFARGKNYNEQFFGPGTRLTVL.

This chain connects TRBV9 to TRBJ2-1; maybe TRBD1 (9 bases). Germline V lookup: CDR1 SGDLS, CDR2 YYNGEE. Trimming removed 3 bases at V and 7 bases at J, with 14 bases between. The CDR3 extends over 14 amino acids. The CDR3 protein is CASSGSGTGNEQFF. The CDR3 nucleotides are TGTGCCAGCAGCGGTAGCGGGACAGGGAATGAGCAGTTCTTC.

This chain joins TRBV7-8 and TRBJ2-7; weak D call: TRBD2 (5 bases). V was shortened by 5 bases and J by 5 bases, with 10 bases between the two germline ends. This CDR3 is built from 12 residues. Germline loops: CDR1 SGHVS, CDR2 FQNEAQ. The CDR3 protein is CASSPGRDEQYF. The CDR3 DNA reads TGTGCCAGCAGCCCCGGGCGGGACGAGCAGTACTTC.

V and J are TRBV5-1 and TRBJ2-7; 9 nucleotides agree with TRBD1. In germline, CDR1 is SGHRS, CDR2 YFSETQ. The CDR3 has 14 residues. After removal of 7 bases from V and 2 bases from J, the junction contained 7 bases not matched to a gene. The CDR3 sequence: CASGQGPGPYEQYF. The CDR3 DNA reads as TGCGCCAGCGGACAGGGGCCGGGCCCCTACGAGCAGTACTTC.

V usage is TRBV7-2 and J usage is TRBJ1-2, with 7 bases fitting TRBD1. The CDR3 consists of 13 residues. J was trimmed by 5 bases and V by 5 bases; bases with no gene match: 5. Germline V lookup: CDR1 SGHTA, CDR2 FQGNSA. CDR3 sequence: CASSPGQKYGYTF. DNA for the CDR3: TGTGCCAGCAGCCCGGGACAGAAATATGGCTACACCTTC.

V and J are TRBV5-4 and TRBJ1-3; 7 nucleotides agree with TRBD1. Trimming took 3 bases from V and 2 from J; bases not matched to a gene: 2. Per the germline V gene, CDR1 is SGHNT and CDR2 is YYREEE (reference sequence). CDR3 size: 14 residues. This CDR3 is CASSWDRTGNTIYF. Written as DNA, the CDR3 is TGTGCCAGCAGCTGGGACAGAACTGGAAACACCATATATTTT.